This T cell receptor (beta chain) is drawn from a study of post-analysis software for immune sequencing data (dated by TCRdb to the mid-2010s). About the full investigation: The recorded disease courses included relapsing-remitting, secondary progressive and progressive-relapsing multiple sclerosis, and some patients had no subtype annotation. The multiple sclerosis patient repertoires were compared with more than 9 previously published healthy control repertoires from donors aged about 6 to 26 years. A subset of samples was prepared in parallel using single-end sample barcoding, then pooled and co-amplified after Illumina adapter ligation. The paper's findings and limits, for the study overall: Direct clustering with F measure revealed strong co-clustering of samples prepared in the same batch, which led to a batch-effect correction. Compared with controls, multiple sclerosis patients had significantly lower normalized Chao1 diversity, a finding suggesting substantial peripheral T-cell clonal expansion. The control group was slightly older than the multiple sclerosis patient group. Significantly higher frequencies in patients than in controls were found for roughly 5 TRBV segments, including TRBV5-6, TRBV5-1 and TRBV20-1.

TCR beta repertoires were profiled from peripheral blood of about a dozen young patients with multiple sclerosis to demonstrate the VDJtools post-analysis software. The multiple sclerosis patients were children and adolescents ranging in age from roughly 6 to 16 years. Regarding this clonotype: What this receptor recognizes is not known. Per-base qualities were not stored, and no clone one base away is much larger.

Counted from cysteine to phenylalanine, this CDR3 has 11 amino acids. Only the CDR3 part of the read is kept: 33 bases, read in frame from the first base. V is reduced by 4 bases and J by 11 bases, leaving a spacing of 11 bases between them. For CDR1 and CDR2, the germline V gene lists SGHTA and FQGTGA. The method behind the library was PCR. The reads were generated on an Illumina HiSeq 2500. To reduce PCR and sequencing biases, unique molecular identifiers were built into the TCR beta cDNA libraries. Some 500,000 cDNA molecules were obtained for every 1 to 10 million input T cells, so each molecule roughly corresponded to one T cell. The patient libraries were prepared and sequenced with the same protocol used for the earlier healthy control dataset. Samples belonging to the same batch were prepared together, multiplexed and sequenced on a shared HiSeq lane. On the study's bioinformatics: Raw barcoded reads were processed with MIGEC, discarding single-read molecular identifier groups before consensus assembly and CDR3 extraction. Clonotype tables were post-analysed with VDJtools, and diversity was normalized by down-sampling all datasets to the smallest sample size. To correct batch-related cross-sample contamination, repertoire overlap clustering matched CDR3 amino acid sequences but not nucleotide sequences. Through fastp at Q25 and MiXCR, TCRdb rebuilt clones from the public reads, retaining in-frame beta chains. Rows matching on CDR3 protein sequence are summarized as one entry with the most common DNA and genes. The V and J calls come from TCRdb's annotation, not from the publication. The sample table records about 380,000 distinct CDR3 sequences; less than 40% of these occur just once. Around an eighth of the sample is in the top ten clones.

This TCR was sampled from a girl under 18 with multiple sclerosis. This receptor chain uses TRBV7-3 and TRBJ2-5; TRBD2 is a weak D gene call, 6 bases matching. The specimen sequenced was blood. The CDR3 sequence is CASSWDREQYF. At the DNA level, the sequence is TGTGCCAGCAGCTGGGACCGGGAGCAGTACTTC.